These 12 T cell receptor beta chains originate from one sample sequenced in a study of shared clonotypes between healthy human individuals (TCRdb year 2020). Libraries were made using the immunoSEQ multiplex PCR assay. The source is immuneACCESS, and TCRdb retained only in-frame sequences with V and J called. Part of the clones is not carried over; for the studies checked, unresolved V genes explain less than half of this, and the remainder is unexplained. Counted in this sample were a few million clones; more than 90% of them appeared once. The ten largest clones take up around 0.15% of the sample. The sequenced sample consisted of naive CD4+ T cells sorted from blood. Explained via the paper, the cell subset or site label denotes: CD45RA+ positively selected. The receptors stem from a young man in good health.

As DNA, the CDR3 is TGTGCCAGCCGGACAGACCATAGCAATCAGCCCCAGCATTTT. The encoded protein is CASRTDHSNQPQHF. V and J are TRBV6-1 and TRBJ1-5; weak D call: TRBD1 (6 bases). Germline CDR1 is MNHNS and CDR2 is SASEGT. The CDR3 is 14 amino acids. Deletions cut 8 bases from V and 0 bases from J, with 11 bases between.

The chain uses TRBV25-1 and TRBJ1-1; no clear D gene. Germline V gene lookup returns CDR1 MGHDK and CDR2 SYGVNS. The CDR3 sequence is 13 residues long. V lost 6 bases, J lost 1 base, and 9 bases lay in between. The CDR3 coding sequence is TGTGCCAGCAGCTCACCCGGGAACACTGAAGCTTTCTTT. Amino acid sequence: CASSSPGNTEAFF.

The gene calls are TRBV6-5 and TRBJ2-2; D gene unclear. Looked up from germline, CDR1 is MNHEY and CDR2 is SVGAGI. CDR3 length: 13 residues. V shed 2 bases and J shed 3 bases, with 4 bases lying between them. The CDR3 sequence is CASSYRYTGELFF. The CDR3 DNA reads as TGTGCCAGCAGTTACCGTTACACCGGGGAGCTGTTTTTT.

The rearrangement uses TRBV6-5 and TRBJ1-4, with D possibly matching TRBD1 (6 bases). Germline V gene sequence: CDR1 MNHEY, CDR2 SVGAGI. Trimming pared 4 bases from V and 7 bases from J, leaving 13 bases between. This CDR3 is 14 amino acids long. For the CDR3, the DNA is TGTGCCAGCAGTTTGGACAGAACTCGTGAAAAACTGTTTTTT. Translating gives CASSLDRTREKLFF.

CDR3 in DNA: TGTGCCAGCAGTTCTCCAGGGGGACCCCTCCACTTT. It translates to CASSSPGGPLHF. The V and J genes are TRBV6-6 and TRBJ1-6, with 7 bases matching TRBD1. From germline, CDR1 is MNHNY and CDR2 SVGAGI (reference sequence). The CDR3 spans 12 residues. V shed 4 bases and J 12 bases; nucleotides not matched to a gene: 3.

The chain uses TRBV10-3 and TRBJ1-6; 9 bases are shared with TRBD1. Trimming cost V 6 bases and J 8 bases; bases outside gene matches: 8. The CDR3 totals 15 residues. Germline lookup yields CDR1 ENHRY and CDR2 SYGVKD. CDR3 loop: CAISVTGGDDSPLHF. The CDR3, as DNA: TGTGCCATCAGCGTAACAGGGGGCGATGATTCACCCCTCCACTTT.

J is TRBJ1-2 and V is TRBV6-4; TRBD1 is a possible D gene (5 bases). This CDR3 spans 14 amino acids. Germline loops: CDR1 MRHNA, CDR2 SNTAGT. Trimming left V 4 bases short and J 0 bases short, with 9 bases between. The CDR3 here is CASSASGPNYGYTF. CDR3 sequence (DNA): TGTGCCAGCAGTGCGTCGGGACCTAACTATGGCTACACCTTC.

The sample holds one count of this clone. The chain carries TRBV9 and TRBJ2-5, with TRBD2 identical over 11 bases. The CDR3 sequence is 15 residues long. Germline V gene lookup returns CDR1 SGDLS and CDR2 YYNGEE. V lost 3 bases and J lost 4; bases outside the gene matches: 5. DNA of the CDR3: TGTGCCAGCAGCGCCGGGACTAGCGGCCGAGAGACCCAGTACTTC. Translated: CASSAGTSGRETQYF.

This clone appeared a single time. The chain recombines TRBV5-1 with TRBJ2-5; 9 positions match TRBD1. Germline V gene lookup returns CDR1 SGHRS and CDR2 YFSETQ. V was pared by 4 bases and J by 3 bases, with 7 bases of the junction left unmatched. CDR3 size: 15 residues. The CDR3 DNA sequence: TGCGCCAGCAGCGACGAACAGGGGGCGAAAGAGACCCAGTACTTC. Its protein product is CASSDEQGAKETQYF.

This chain joins TRBV18 and TRBJ2-1; 8 bases line up with TRBD2. Germline loops: CDR1 KGHSH, CDR2 LQKENI. CDR3 size: 15 residues. The junction had 3 bases not matched to a gene; V was cut back by 2 bases and J by 3 bases. In nucleotides, the CDR3 is TGTGCCAGCTCACCAACTAGCGGCATCTACAATGAGCAGTTCTTC. It translates to CASSPTSGIYNEQFF.

The CDR3 DNA reads as TGTGCCTGGAGTCCCCGGACGTACTACGAGCAGTACTTC. Translated: CAWSPRTYYEQYF. The chain has TRBV30 and TRBJ2-7; no firm D call. Germline-derived CDR1 and CDR2 are GTSNPN and SVGIG (reference sequence). The CDR3 covers 13 residues. Trimming pared 2 bases from V and 3 bases from J, leaving 11 bases between.

In its sample, this clone was seen once. V usage is TRBV6-6 and J usage is TRBJ2-6; D call uncertain. The CDR3 contains 15 residues. V lost 2 bases and J 1 base, leaving 6 bases between the germline ends. Germline V gives CDR1 MNHNY, CDR2 SVGAGI (reference sequence). CDR3 region: CASSYRPSGANVLTF. CDR3 DNA: TGTGCCAGCAGTTACCGACCGTCTGGGGCCAACGTCCTGACTTTC.